The next 2 T cell receptor beta chains were all read from a single sample in a study of T cell responses to AZD1222 COVID-19 vaccine. The assay was immunoSEQ multiplex PCR, and TCRdb's table has in-frame clones only and misses some. The sample includes 130,000 or so clones, around 90% seen only once; the top ten take about 4.1%. This specimen was peripheral blood, taken 28 days after the second AZD1222 dose. The receptors here all came from an adult who received the AZD1222 COVID-19 vaccine.

J is TRBJ2-5 and V is TRBV11-2; 11 bases line up with TRBD2. V lost 5 bases, J lost 5 bases, and 10 bases stayed unmatched. The CDR3 runs 16 residues. Looked up from germline, CDR1 is SGHAT and CDR2 is FQNNGV. CDR3 nucleotides: TGTGCCAGCAGCCAGGCGGCTAGCGGGAGGCGGGAGACCCAGTACTTC. This sequence encodes CASSQAASGRRETQYF.

This clone has more than one count but fewer than ten. The V gene is TRBV7-2, the J gene TRBJ1-5; 9 bases match TRBD1. Trimming took 4 bases from V and 3 from J; bases not matched to a gene: 7. This CDR3 comprises 16 residues. In germline, CDR1 is SGHTA, CDR2 FQGNSA. DNA of the CDR3: TGTGCCAGCAGCTCCCGGACAGGGGCCATCAATCAGCCCCAGCATTTT. Translation gives CASSSRTGAINQPQHF.